The rows below give T cell receptor beta chains drawn from one sample of a study of PD-1 blockade in classical Hodgkin lymphoma. Profiled with immunoSEQ multiplex PCR; TCRdb holds only in-frame clones, not every one. Counted here are 42,000 or so clones, about 85% occurring once; the ten biggest clones make up more than 5.5%. The material sequenced was peripheral blood mononuclear cells (PBMCs), taken before the second cycle of nivolumab. Source of these receptors: a human donor with classical Hodgkin lymphoma. Both conserved end residues are part of each CDR3. Each record gives: V gene, J gene, D gene, clone size, CDR3 protein, CDR3 DNA. D genes are given only for firm matches. Size is stated for part of the rows, as once, few or many counts, or as a class when the clone is expanded.

TRBV5-1,TRBJ2-5,NA,NA,CASSFLPLQETQYF,TGCGCCAGCAGCTTCCTACCCCTCCAAGAGACCCAGTACTTC
TRBV5-1,TRBJ2-5,NA,NA,CASSLVEARVRETQYF,TGCGCCAGCAGCTTGGTCGAAGCGAGGGTCAGAGAGACCCAGTACTTC
TRBV6-6,TRBJ1-1,TRBD1,NA,CASSYLQGARSEAFF,TGTGCCAGCAGTTACCTACAGGGGGCGAGGTCTGAAGCTTTCTTT
TRBV28,TRBJ2-2,TRBD2,NA,CASSLLLAGDLTGELFF,TGTGCCAGCAGTTTATTGCTAGCGGGAGATCTAACCGGGGAGCTGTTTTTT
TRBV9,TRBJ1-3,NA,NA,CASSPSPASGNTIYF,TGTGCCAGCAGCCCGAGCCCAGCCTCTGGAAACACCATATATTTT
TRBV5-8,TRBJ2-5,NA,once,CASSSLMAGRKETQYF,TGTGCCAGCAGCTCACTAATGGCGGGGAGAAAGGAGACCCAGTACTTC
TRBV27,TRBJ2-7,NA,NA,CASSLGHQLSYEQYF,TGTGCCAGCAGTTTGGGACACCAACTCTCCTACGAGCAGTACTTC
TRBV6-5,TRBJ2-2,NA,NA,CASRPTTGLAGELFF,TGTGCCAGCAGGCCCACAACAGGCCTGGCCGGGGAGCTGTTTTTT
TRBV7-9,TRBJ2-5,NA,NA,CASSSTRGGTQYF,TGTGCCAGCAGCTCCACCAGGGGGGGGACCCAGTACTTC
TRBV7-9,TRBJ2-3,NA,NA,CASSWIPDTQYF,TGTGCCAGCAGCTGGATACCAGATACGCAGTATTTT